This section outlines one T cell receptor beta chain sequence together with its context. Its matching antigen is unknown. The sample is drawn from a study of beta chain features in type 1 diabetes. CDR1 is MNHEY and CDR2 is SMNVEV in the germline V gene (reference sequence). The V end was cut by 0 bases, the J end by 1 base, with 18 bases between. This CDR3 contains 19 residues. Study results and caveats: Any HLA-type effect on TCRB rearrangement remained unresolved here. Moderately but significantly shorter TCRB CDR3s were found in Type 1 diabetes patients in all four CD4+ subsets.

Isolated RNA was reverse transcribed in full, so expressed TCRB transcripts were sequenced. The data were produced by immunoSEQ multiplex PCR, yet TCRdb's version contains in-frame clones alone and is incomplete. The data contain under 250,000 clones, 11% to 15% of them singletons. Sorted CD4+ subsets: naive, central memory, regulatory, stem cell-like memory (CD45RO/CCR7/CD25/CD127/CD95/CD27 panel). Sequenced input: naive CD4+ T cells from blood. The clonotype comes from a woman in her 40s in good health. This chain connects TRBV27 to TRBJ1-4, with D possibly TRBD1 on 5 matching bases. The CDR3 bases are TGTGCCAGCAGTTTATCTATGAGCAGGGCCCTACGAACTAATGAAAAACTGTTTTTT. It specifies CASSLSMSRALRTNEKLFF.